This T cell receptor beta chain emerged from a study of cytomegalovirus exposure and HLA in healthy donors. Healthy bone marrow donors made up the donor group. The CDR3 length is 18 residues. CDR1 and CDR2 from the germline V gene are LGHNA and YSLEER. The ends were cut back, 4 bases at V and 0 bases at J, with 16 bases in the middle. Turning to this clone: Its antigen remains unknown.

Study conclusions and caveats: It was reported that TCR beta sequences correctly inferred the HLA-A and HLA-B alleles for most subjects. Altogether, 150 or so TCR beta chains were recorded as cytomegalovirus-associated.

PCR primers comprised 60 Vbeta and 13 Jbeta primers. Some clones are missing from TCRdb's copy, which holds only in-frame ones; the method was immunoSEQ multiplex PCR. The top ten clones hold 2.1% of a sample with 200,000 or so clones, over 70% of them seen once. The rearrangement uses TRBV4-3 and TRBJ1-6; tentatively, D is TRBD1 (6 bases). The sample consisted of PBMCs. The sequence was obtained from a woman aged 18-35 years in good health and CMV-seropositive. The chain's CDR3 is CASSPQLTGSSYNSPLHF. DNA for the CDR3: TGCGCCAGCAGCCCGCAACTTACAGGGAGCTCCTATAATTCACCCCTCCACTTT.